This T cell receptor beta chain was sequenced for a study of Graves' ophthalmopathy and Graves' hyperthyroidism. About the study: The blood sample was drawn at first diagnosis and before any treatment.

RNA transcripts were the template, and TCR beta CDR3 regions were amplified from them. Second-round multiplex PCR came after first-round RT-PCR with HTBI primers. Using its own MiXCR run on the multiplex PCR reads, TCRdb lists one record per CDR3 protein. The profile shows 300,000 to 400,000 distinct CDR3 sequences, about a sixth of them singletons. The table lists this clonotype with many counts. The CDR3 sequence is 15 residues long. Trimming cost V 8 bases and J 1 base; bases outside gene matches: 9. Germline V lookup: CDR1 MNHNS, CDR2 SASEGT. This TCR was sampled from an adult man with Graves' ophthalmopathy. The sequencing input was peripheral blood. The chain couples TRBV6-1 to TRBJ2-7, with TRBD1 identical over 9 bases. Written as DNA, the CDR3 is TGTGCCAGCGGGACCTACGGACAGGGGTCCTACGAGCAGTACTTC. Protein: CASGTYGQGSYEQYF.